This entry lists 2 T cell receptor beta chains sequenced from one sample in a study of cytomegalovirus exposure and HLA in healthy donors. In the PCR, 60 Vbeta and 13 Jbeta primers were used. Clones were read by immunoSEQ multiplex PCR, and TCRdb kept only the in-frame ones, dropping some. The sample's table shows tens of thousands of clones. Sequenced sample: PBMCs. Receptor source: a woman aged 40 to 50 in good health and CMV-seronegative.

This CDR3 is CASSHGTGGRYEQYF. CDR3 nucleotides: TGCGCCAGCAGCCACGGGACAGGGGGCCGCTACGAGCAGTACTTC. This sequence joins TRBV4-1 and TRBJ2-7, with 12 bases that match TRBD1. The CDR3 length is 15 residues. V lost 3 bases, J lost 3 bases, and 3 bases stayed unmatched. Per the germline V gene, CDR1 is MGHRA and CDR2 is YSYEKL.

V usage is TRBV6-5 and J usage is TRBJ1-1; D is ambiguous. Trimming pared 6 bases from V and 3 bases from J, leaving 11 bases between. The germline V gene has CDR1 MNHEY and CDR2 SVGAGI. The CDR3 length is 13 residues. The CDR3 loop reads CASRQVWDTEAFF. CDR3 nucleotides: TGTGCCAGCAGGCAGGTGTGGGACACTGAAGCTTTCTTT.